The TCR beta chain described here comes from a study of T cells in Graves' hyperthyroidism and ophthalmopathy. Study context: Initial diagnosis, before any treatment, was when peripheral blood was collected.

Overall study results and limits: Peripheral blood also featured most of the thyroid clonotypes expanded above 0.001.

Lactation, pregnancy, other autoimmune disease or uncontrolled infection led to exclusion of patients. This clonotype was seen many times. Its target is unknown. From RNA transcripts, TCR beta CDR3 regions were amplified. In the first-round RT-PCR of the TCR CDR3, the HTBI primer set was used. One entry per CDR3 protein, called by TCRdb with MiXCR from the multiplex PCR reads. The profile shows about 380,000 distinct CDR3 sequences, around 18% of them singletons. The CDR3 totals 15 residues. Germline CDR1 SGHTA, CDR2 FQGNSA. The J segment lost 5 bases and the V segment lost 5 bases, leaving 10 bases of the junction unmatched.

The sample consisted of blood. The sequence was collected from a man aged 18 to 35 with Graves' ophthalmopathy. This sequence joins TRBV7-2 and TRBJ2-5; the match to TRBD2 covers 8 bases. The DNA of the CDR3 is TGTGCCAGCAGCCCTACTAGCGGATACACGGAGACCCAGTACTTC. This gives the protein CASSPTSGYTETQYF. Full variable domain (missing parts from reference TRBV7-2 and TRBJ2-5): GAGVSQSPSNKVTEKGKDVELRCDPISGHTALYWYRQSLGQGLEFLIYFQGNSAPDKSGLPSDRFSAERTGGSVSTLTIQRTQQEDSAVYLCASSPTSGYTETQYFGPGTRLLVL.